The rows below give T cell receptor beta chains drawn from one sample of a study of T cell responses to AZD1222 COVID-19 vaccine. The table came from immunoSEQ multiplex PCR; TCRdb's copy has only in-frame clones and leaves some out. Of roughly 200,000 clones in the sample, approximately 94% are singletons; the top ten hold around 1.5%. The sequencing here drew on peripheral blood, taken 28 days after the second dose of the MenACWY control vaccine. The receptors were sampled from an adult who received the MenACWY meningococcal vaccine as a control. Each CDR3 is given with its conserved first and last residue. D genes are given only for firm matches. Clone size is given for some rows only: seen once, a few or many times, or a class if the clone is expanded.

clone_size j_call v_call d_call cdr3_nt cdr3_aa
- TRBJ2-1 TRBV21-1 - TGTGCCAGCAGCCCCAGCGGGCAGCCCCATGGTGAGCAGTTCTTC CASSPSGQPHGEQFF
- TRBJ2-1 TRBV2 - TGTGCCAGCAGTGAAGACAGATGGGGAAGCTACAATGAGCAGTTCTTC CASSEDRWGSYNEQFF
- TRBJ1-6 TRBV18 TRBD1 TGTGCCAGCTCACCTCCAGGGGGTTCACCCCTCCACTTT CASSPPGGSPLHF
- TRBJ1-5 TRBV19 - TGTGCCAGTAGTATAACGGACACTCGATCAATGTCTAATCCCCAGCATTTT CASSITDTRSMSNPQHF
- TRBJ2-3 TRBV7-9 TRBD1 TGTGCCAGCAGCCCACCCCCACAGGGGGCCGGAGATACGCAGTATTTT CASSPPPQGAGDTQYF
- TRBJ2-1 TRBV9 - TGTGCCAGCAGCGGGGGCGGCTACAATGAGCAGTTCTTC CASSGGGYNEQFF
- TRBJ1-2 TRBV3-1/TRBV3-2 TRBD1 TGTGCCAGCAGCCAAGATGACAGGGAATACGGCTACACCTTC CASSQDDREYGYTF
- TRBJ2-5 TRBV7-9 - TGTGCCAGCAGCTTAGTTGCGGGGTGGGAACAAGAGACCCAGTACTTC CASSLVAGWEQETQYF
- TRBJ2-2 TRBV4-2 - TGTGCCAGCAGCCATAAAGTCGGGGCAGGGGCTACCGGGGAGCTGTTTTTT CASSHKVGAGATGELFF
- TRBJ2-7 TRBV9 - TGTGCCAGCAGCGTGACGGACTCCTACGAGCAGTACTTC CASSVTDSYEQYF
once TRBJ1-6 TRBV28 - TGTGCCAGCAGCCCGCCTAGGGGAAGCAACTACTCACCCCTCCACTTT CASSPPRGSNYSPLHF
- TRBJ2-7 TRBV3-1/TRBV3-2 - TGTGCCAGCAGCCAGGGTGGAAGGCGGTACTTC CASSQGGRRYF
- TRBJ2-2 TRBV6-5 - TGTGCCAGCGGGCGAGGGTATACCGGGGAGCTGTTTTTT CASGRGYTGELFF
- TRBJ2-1 TRBV19 - TGTGCCAGTAGTATTTTTTTGAGCTCCTACAATGAGCAGTTCTTC CASSIFLSSYNEQFF
- TRBJ1-2 TRBV19 TRBD1 TGTGCCAGTAGTGACACAGGGGGCGGCTATGGCTACACCTTC CASSDTGGGYGYTF
- TRBJ1-1 TRBV7-2 TRBD1 TGTGCCAGCAAGAAGGGACAGGGGGACACTGAAGCTTTCTTT CASKKGQGDTEAFF
- TRBJ1-2 TRBV4-2 - TGTGCCAGCAGCCAAGATCTTCAGGGTGGCTATGGCTACACCTTC CASSQDLQGGYGYTF
- TRBJ1-1 TRBV2 TRBD1 TGTGCCAGCACACCCTCCGGACAGGGTAACACTGAAGCTTTCTTT CASTPSGQGNTEAFF
- TRBJ2-3 TRBV5-1 - TGCGCCAGCAGCTCTCAGGGGAGGCTAGATACGCAGTATTTT CASSSQGRLDTQYF
- TRBJ1-5 TRBV24-1 - TGTGCCACCAGTGAGGCGGGGGGTAGTAATCAGCCCCAGCATTTT CATSEAGGSNQPQHF
- TRBJ2-7 TRBV28 - TGTGCCAAGGCAGGGCCCTCCTACGAGCAGTACTTC CAKAGPSYEQYF
- TRBJ2-1 TRBV7-8 TRBD2 TGTGCCAGCAGCTTTATCCGACGAAGACTAGCGGGAATAGCTAACTACAATGAGCAGTTCTTC CASSFIRRRLAGIANYNEQFF